This is a list of T cell receptor beta chains from one sample in a study of T cell changes during pregnancy in multiple sclerosis. Sequencing used immunoSEQ multiplex PCR; TCRdb keeps in-frame clones, though not all of them. The sample records tens of thousands of clones, about 94% being singletons. The input for sequencing was peripheral blood, taken in the third trimester of pregnancy. These receptor sequences come from a female donor with multiple sclerosis, enrolled in a pregnancy study. Each CDR3 is given with its conserved first and last residue. The D gene is left open where the match is weak. Size is omitted from some rows. Given values are once, few, many or a class for expanded clones.

D gene: TRBD2
J gene: TRBJ2-3
CDR3 length: 16
clone size: -
V gene: TRBV6-5
CDR3 DNA: TGTGCCAGCAGTTACGTTAGCGGGGCCGAGGCAGATACGCAGTATTTT
CDR3 protein: CASSYVSGAEADTQYF

D gene: TRBD1
J gene: TRBJ1-2
CDR3 length: 16
clone size: -
V gene: TRBV2
CDR3 DNA: TGTGCCAGCAGTTCCCGTATTTGGGACAGGGGCTATGGCTACACCTTC
CDR3 protein: CASSSRIWDRGYGYTF

D gene: -
J gene: TRBJ2-4
CDR3 length: 15
clone size: once
V gene: TRBV30
CDR3 DNA: TGTGCCTGGAGTCGCACAGTTTCGGCCAAAAACATTCAGTACTTC
CDR3 protein: CAWSRTVSAKNIQYF

D gene: -
J gene: TRBJ1-2
CDR3 length: 15
clone size: -
V gene: TRBV10-2
CDR3 DNA: TGCGCCAGCAGTGGGGCGCCAGGGCGTGAAGGGGGCTACACCTTC
CDR3 protein: CASSGAPGREGGYTF

D gene: -
J gene: TRBJ1-1
CDR3 length: 12
clone size: -
V gene: TRBV6-6
CDR3 DNA: TGTGCCAGCTCGGGGGGGAACACTGAAGCTTTCTTT
CDR3 protein: CASSGGNTEAFF

D gene: TRBD1
J gene: TRBJ2-7
CDR3 length: 14
clone size: -
V gene: TRBV6-5
CDR3 DNA: TGTGCCAGCAGTTATTACAGGGGGACCTACGAGCAGTACTTC
CDR3 protein: CASSYYRGTYEQYF

D gene: -
J gene: TRBJ2-3
CDR3 length: 12
clone size: -
V gene: TRBV27
CDR3 DNA: TGTGCCACAGGGCTACTTACGGATACGCAGTATTTT
CDR3 protein: CATGLLTDTQYF

D gene: TRBD2
J gene: TRBJ2-5
CDR3 length: 16
clone size: -
V gene: TRBV7-2
CDR3 DNA: TGTGCCAGCAGCTTAGTAGGTAGCGGGGGGAAAGAGACCCAGTACTTC
CDR3 protein: CASSLVGSGGKETQYF

D gene: -
J gene: TRBJ2-3
CDR3 length: 15
clone size: -
V gene: TRBV9
CDR3 DNA: TGTGCCAGCAGCGTCGACTTAACTAGCACAGATACGCAGTATTTT
CDR3 protein: CASSVDLTSTDTQYF

D gene: TRBD2
J gene: TRBJ2-4
CDR3 length: 15
clone size: -
V gene: TRBV9
CDR3 DNA: TGTGCCAGCAGCGCCGGGGGGGTCCCGGTGGACATTCAGTACTTC
CDR3 protein: CASSAGGVPVDIQYF

D gene: -
J gene: TRBJ2-1
CDR3 length: 16
clone size: -
V gene: TRBV9
CDR3 DNA: TGTGCCAGCAGCGACGACCCGGGGAAATTAGACAATGAGCAGTTCTTC
CDR3 protein: CASSDDPGKLDNEQFF

D gene: TRBD1
J gene: TRBJ1-5
CDR3 length: 15
clone size: -
V gene: TRBV19
CDR3 DNA: TGTGCCAGTAGAAGGACAGGGGTGAGCAATCAGCCCCAGCATTTT
CDR3 protein: CASRRTGVSNQPQHF

D gene: TRBD2
J gene: TRBJ2-3
CDR3 length: 15
clone size: -
V gene: TRBV4-2
CDR3 DNA: TGTGCCAGCAGCCCTAGCGGGGGGGCCCCAGATACGCAGTATTTT
CDR3 protein: CASSPSGGAPDTQYF

D gene: -
J gene: TRBJ1-1
CDR3 length: 11
clone size: -
V gene: TRBV4-1
CDR3 DNA: TGCGCCAGCAGCCAGAGCACTGAAGCTTTCTTT
CDR3 protein: CASSQSTEAFF

D gene: TRBD2
J gene: TRBJ2-3
CDR3 length: 14
clone size: -
V gene: TRBV5-1
CDR3 DNA: TGCGCCAGCAGTACCGGGACTACCACAGATACGCAGTATTTT
CDR3 protein: CASSTGTTTDTQYF

D gene: TRBD1
J gene: TRBJ1-5
CDR3 length: 15
clone size: -
V gene: TRBV5-6
CDR3 DNA: TGTGCCAGCAGCTTGGGACAGGGAGGCCGAGGGCCCCAGCATTTT
CDR3 protein: CASSLGQGGRGPQHF

D gene: -
J gene: TRBJ1-5
CDR3 length: 13
clone size: -
V gene: TRBV28
CDR3 DNA: TGTGCCAGCAAATTGGGGGGGAGCCAGCCCCAGCATTTT
CDR3 protein: CASKLGGSQPQHF

D gene: TRBD2
J gene: TRBJ2-1
CDR3 length: 15
clone size: -
V gene: TRBV10-2
CDR3 DNA: TGCGCCAGCGCAACAGCGGGGGGTACATACAATGAGCAGTTCTTC
CDR3 protein: CASATAGGTYNEQFF

D gene: -
J gene: TRBJ1-6
CDR3 length: 12
clone size: -
V gene: TRBV5-6
CDR3 DNA: TGTGCCAGCAGCCCCTTTAATTCACCCCTCCACTTT
CDR3 protein: CASSPFNSPLHF

D gene: -
J gene: TRBJ1-1
CDR3 length: 16
clone size: once
V gene: TRBV23-1
CDR3 DNA: TGCGCCAGCAGTCAAGACAGCAAGGGCATGAACACTGAAGCTTTCTTT
CDR3 protein: CASSQDSKGMNTEAFF

D gene: -
J gene: TRBJ2-3
CDR3 length: 13
clone size: once
V gene: TRBV7-3
CDR3 DNA: TGTGCCAGCAGCTTGAACTCAGGGGATACGCAGTATTTT
CDR3 protein: CASSLNSGDTQYF

D gene: -
J gene: TRBJ2-2
CDR3 length: 16
clone size: -
V gene: TRBV4-2
CDR3 DNA: TGTGCCAGCAGCCTAAGGGCCCAGGGCGACACCGGGGAGCTGTTTTTT
CDR3 protein: CASSLRAQGDTGELFF

D gene: TRBD1
J gene: TRBJ1-2
CDR3 length: 15
clone size: -
V gene: TRBV7-9
CDR3 DNA: TGTGCCAGCAGCTTAGCCCGACAGGGGGCAAAAGGCTACACCTTC
CDR3 protein: CASSLARQGAKGYTF

D gene: -
J gene: TRBJ1-6
CDR3 length: 16
clone size: once
V gene: TRBV4-1
CDR3 DNA: TGCGCCAGCAGCCAAGAACCAGGGGTAGTAAATTCACCCCTCCACTTT
CDR3 protein: CASSQEPGVVNSPLHF

D gene: TRBD1
J gene: TRBJ1-2
CDR3 length: 15
clone size: -
V gene: TRBV6-4
CDR3 DNA: TGTGCCAGCAGTGACACCGGACAGGGGGTTAACGGCTACACCTTC
CDR3 protein: CASSDTGQGVNGYTF

D gene: -
J gene: TRBJ2-7
CDR3 length: 15
clone size: -
V gene: TRBV7-6
CDR3 DNA: TGTGCCAGCGCGGAGGGGCCCTCCAGATACTACGAGCAGTACTTC
CDR3 protein: CASAEGPSRYYEQYF

D gene: -
J gene: TRBJ2-4
CDR3 length: 17
clone size: -
V gene: TRBV10-3
CDR3 DNA: TGTGCCATCAGTGAGTCCGACACCGCCGGGACTAAAAACATTCAGTACTTC
CDR3 protein: CAISESDTAGTKNIQYF

D gene: TRBD1
J gene: TRBJ2-2
CDR3 length: 15
clone size: -
V gene: TRBV5-1
CDR3 DNA: TGCGCCAGCAGCCGAGACAGGGTTGGTACCGGGGAGCTGTTTTTT
CDR3 protein: CASSRDRVGTGELFF

D gene: -
J gene: TRBJ1-2
CDR3 length: 14
clone size: -
V gene: TRBV25-1
CDR3 DNA: TGTGCCAGCAGTGTGACATCTGCTAACTATGGCTACACCTTC
CDR3 protein: CASSVTSANYGYTF

D gene: -
J gene: TRBJ1-1
CDR3 length: 15
clone size: -
V gene: TRBV6-5
CDR3 DNA: TGTGCCAGCAGCCCAACCCATGACTGGAACACTGAAGCTTTCTTT
CDR3 protein: CASSPTHDWNTEAFF

D gene: TRBD2
J gene: TRBJ2-5
CDR3 length: 19
clone size: once
V gene: TRBV11-2
CDR3 DNA: TGTGCCAGCAGCCCTACGGCCCCACGACTAGCGGGGGGGCAAGAGACCCAGTACTTC
CDR3 protein: CASSPTAPRLAGGQETQYF

D gene: -
J gene: TRBJ2-6
CDR3 length: 17
clone size: -
V gene: TRBV19
CDR3 DNA: TGTGCCAGTAGTAGCACGTCCGGGGCGGGGGGGGCCAACGTCCTGACTTTC
CDR3 protein: CASSSTSGAGGANVLTF

D gene: -
J gene: TRBJ1-2
CDR3 length: 12
clone size: once
V gene: TRBV6-9
CDR3 DNA: TGTGCCAGCGCCGGGGAATTTTATGGCTACACCTTC
CDR3 protein: CASAGEFYGYTF

D gene: TRBD2
J gene: TRBJ2-5
CDR3 length: 14
clone size: -
V gene: TRBV6-5
CDR3 DNA: TGTGCCAGCAGTAGACTAGCGGGGGTGGAGACCCAGTACTTC
CDR3 protein: CASSRLAGVETQYF

D gene: TRBD1
J gene: TRBJ2-7
CDR3 length: 15
clone size: -
V gene: TRBV6-1
CDR3 DNA: TGTGCCAGCAGTGAACAAGGGGACAGCTCCTACGAGCAGTACTTC
CDR3 protein: CASSEQGDSSYEQYF

D gene: -
J gene: TRBJ2-5
CDR3 length: 13
clone size: -
V gene: TRBV7-3
CDR3 DNA: TGTGCCAGCAGCCAAGGGGCCGAAGAGACCCAGTACTTC
CDR3 protein: CASSQGAEETQYF

D gene: TRBD2
J gene: TRBJ2-5
CDR3 length: 17
clone size: -
V gene: TRBV7-7
CDR3 DNA: TGTGCTAGCAGCCTCCTTAGCGGGGGGGCCACGCGAATGACCCAGTACTTC
CDR3 protein: CASSLLSGGATRMTQYF

D gene: -
J gene: TRBJ1-5
CDR3 length: 13
clone size: -
V gene: TRBV6-1
CDR3 DNA: TGTGCCAGCAGGCCCGGGAACAATCAGCCCCAGCATTTT
CDR3 protein: CASRPGNNQPQHF

D gene: -
J gene: TRBJ2-1
CDR3 length: 15
clone size: -
V gene: TRBV5-1
CDR3 DNA: TGCGCCAGCAGCTTCGGGCAGACTATATACAATGAGCAGTTCTTC
CDR3 protein: CASSFGQTIYNEQFF